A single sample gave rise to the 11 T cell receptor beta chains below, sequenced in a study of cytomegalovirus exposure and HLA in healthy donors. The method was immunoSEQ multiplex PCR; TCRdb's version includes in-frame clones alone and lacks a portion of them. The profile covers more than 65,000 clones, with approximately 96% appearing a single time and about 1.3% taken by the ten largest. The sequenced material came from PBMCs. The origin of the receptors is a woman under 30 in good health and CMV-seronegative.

The CDR3 region is CASRSGRDRLLNNEQFF. CDR3 sequence (DNA): TGTGCCAGTAGATCGGGTCGTGACAGGCTTTTGAACAATGAGCAGTTCTTC. The chain joins TRBV19 to TRBJ2-1; possibly TRBD1 for D (6 bases). The CDR3 sequence is 17 residues long. Germline V gene data show CDR1 as LNHDA and CDR2 as SQIVND (reference sequence). The V end was cut by 6 bases, the J end by 5 bases, with 23 bases between.

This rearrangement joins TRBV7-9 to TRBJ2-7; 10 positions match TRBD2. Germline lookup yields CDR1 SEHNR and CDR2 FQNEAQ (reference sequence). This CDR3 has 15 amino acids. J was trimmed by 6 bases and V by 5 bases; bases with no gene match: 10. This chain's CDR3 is CASSLRTSGSLEQYF. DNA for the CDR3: TGTGCCAGCAGCCTAAGGACTAGCGGCTCCCTCGAGCAGTACTTC.

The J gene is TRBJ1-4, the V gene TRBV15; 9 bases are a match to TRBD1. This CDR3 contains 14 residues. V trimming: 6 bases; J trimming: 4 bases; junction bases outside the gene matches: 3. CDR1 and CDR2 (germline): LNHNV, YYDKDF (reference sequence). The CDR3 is CATSAGQGNEKLFF. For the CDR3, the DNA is TGTGCCACCAGTGCGGGACAGGGTAATGAAAAACTGTTTTTT.

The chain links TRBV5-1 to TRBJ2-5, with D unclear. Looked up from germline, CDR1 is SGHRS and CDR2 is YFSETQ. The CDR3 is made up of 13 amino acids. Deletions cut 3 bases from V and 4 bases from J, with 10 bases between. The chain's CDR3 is CASSSHGGETQYF. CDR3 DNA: TGCGCCAGCAGCTCTCACGGTGGAGAGACCCAGTACTTC.

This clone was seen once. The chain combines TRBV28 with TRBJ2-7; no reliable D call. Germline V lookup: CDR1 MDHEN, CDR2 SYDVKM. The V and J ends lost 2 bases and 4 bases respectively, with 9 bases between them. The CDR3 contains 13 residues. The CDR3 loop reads CASSLVTGYEQYF. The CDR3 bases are TGTGCCAGCAGTTTAGTTACCGGTTACGAGCAGTACTTC.

The CDR3 bases are TGTGCCAGCACCGCGGATAGCGGGAACTACAATGAGCAGTTCTTC. It encodes CASTADSGNYNEQFF. The chain has TRBV6-1 and TRBJ2-1, with 8 bases fitting TRBD2. J was trimmed by 3 bases and V by 7 bases; bases with no gene match: 8. The CDR3 loop spans 15 amino acids. Germline assignment: CDR1 MNHNS and CDR2 SASEGT.

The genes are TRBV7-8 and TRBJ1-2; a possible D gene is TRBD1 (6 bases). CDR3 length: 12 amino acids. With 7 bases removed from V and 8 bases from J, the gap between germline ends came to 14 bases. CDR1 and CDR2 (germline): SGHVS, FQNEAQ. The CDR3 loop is CASTDRRLGYTF. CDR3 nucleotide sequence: TGTGCCAGCACCGACAGGCGCCTCGGCTACACCTTC.

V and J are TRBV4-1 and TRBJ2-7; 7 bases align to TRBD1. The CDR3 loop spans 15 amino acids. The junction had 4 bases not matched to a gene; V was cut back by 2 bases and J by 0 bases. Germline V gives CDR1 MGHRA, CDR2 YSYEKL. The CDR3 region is CASSQTGQSSYEQYF. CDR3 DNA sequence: TGCGCCAGCAGCCAAACGGGACAGTCCTCCTACGAGCAGTACTTC.

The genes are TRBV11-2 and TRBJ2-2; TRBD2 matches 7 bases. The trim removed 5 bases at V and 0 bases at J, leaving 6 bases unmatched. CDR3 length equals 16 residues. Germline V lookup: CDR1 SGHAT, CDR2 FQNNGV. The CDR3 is CASSLMRESNTGELFF. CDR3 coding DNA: TGTGCCAGCAGCCTGATGCGGGAGTCGAACACCGGGGAGCTGTTTTTT. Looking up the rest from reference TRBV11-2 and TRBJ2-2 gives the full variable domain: EAGVAQSPRYKIIEKRQSVAFWCNPISGHATLYWYQQILGQGPKLLIQFQNNGVVDDSQLPKDRFSAERLKGVDSTLKIQPAKLEDSAVYLCASSLMRESNTGELFFGEGSRLTVL.

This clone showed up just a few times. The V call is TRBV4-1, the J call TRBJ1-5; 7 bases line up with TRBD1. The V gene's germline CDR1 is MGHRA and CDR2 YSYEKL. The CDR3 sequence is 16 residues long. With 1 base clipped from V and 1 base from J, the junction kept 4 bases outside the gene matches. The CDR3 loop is CASSQAAGGSNQPQHF. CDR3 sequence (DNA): TGCGCCAGCAGCCAAGCGGCAGGGGGAAGCAATCAGCCCCAGCATTTT.

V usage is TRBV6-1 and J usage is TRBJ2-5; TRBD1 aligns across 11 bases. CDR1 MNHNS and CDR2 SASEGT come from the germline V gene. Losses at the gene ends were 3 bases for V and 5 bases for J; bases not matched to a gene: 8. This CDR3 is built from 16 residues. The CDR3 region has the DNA TGTGCCAGCAGTGACAGGGACAGGGGGGCTAGGGAGACCCAGTACTTC. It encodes CASSDRDRGARETQYF.